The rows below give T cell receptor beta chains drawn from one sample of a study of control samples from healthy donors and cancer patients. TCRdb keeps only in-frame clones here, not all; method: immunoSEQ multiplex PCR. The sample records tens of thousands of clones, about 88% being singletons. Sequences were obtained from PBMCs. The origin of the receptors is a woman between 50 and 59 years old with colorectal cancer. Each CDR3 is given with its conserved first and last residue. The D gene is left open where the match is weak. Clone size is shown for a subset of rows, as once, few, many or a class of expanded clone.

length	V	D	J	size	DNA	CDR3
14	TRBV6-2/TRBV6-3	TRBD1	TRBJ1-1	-	TGTGCCAGCAGTTACTCAGGCGGCAGGGGGCCTGCTTTCTTT	CASSYSGGRGPAFF
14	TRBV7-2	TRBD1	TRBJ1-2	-	TGTGCCAGCAGCCCGGGGACAGGGCGCCATGGCTACACCTTC	CASSPGTGRHGYTF
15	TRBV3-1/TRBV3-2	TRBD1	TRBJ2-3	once	TGTGCCAGCAGCCCCGGGACAGGGGACACAGATACGCAGTATTTT	CASSPGTGDTDTQYF
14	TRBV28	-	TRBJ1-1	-	TGTGCCAGCAGTTTACACGGACCGAACACTGAAGCTTTCTTT	CASSLHGPNTEAFF
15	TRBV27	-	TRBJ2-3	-	TGTGCCAGCAGGGTACAGGCATTGGGGCCAGATACGCAGTATTTT	CASRVQALGPDTQYF
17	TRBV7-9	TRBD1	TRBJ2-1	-	TGTGCCAGCAGCATGGGGACAGTGTTAAGGTCCTACAATGAGCAGTTCTTC	CASSMGTVLRSYNEQFF
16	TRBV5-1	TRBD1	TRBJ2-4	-	TGCGCCAGCAGCAGAGGGGGACAGCCTCTGCTGGACATTCAGTACTTC	CASSRGGQPLLDIQYF
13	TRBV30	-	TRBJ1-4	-	TGTGCCTGGAGTGGGCCCTTGGGAGAAAAACTGTTTTTT	CAWSGPLGEKLFF
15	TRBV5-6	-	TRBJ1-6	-	TGTGCCAGCAGCTTGTATAGCTCCTATAATTCACCCCTCCACTTT	CASSLYSSYNSPLHF
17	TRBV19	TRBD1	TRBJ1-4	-	TGTGCCAGTAGTGCCTCCGGGACAGGGCTAACTAATGAAAAACTGTTTTTT	CASSASGTGLTNEKLFF
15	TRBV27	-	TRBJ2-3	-	TGTGCCAGCAGGTGGGGGACGACTTCGGGAGATACGCAGTATTTT	CASRWGTTSGDTQYF
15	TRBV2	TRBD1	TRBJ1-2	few	TGTGCCAGCGCCTCGCGCCAGGGGGGTCTACATGGCTACACCTTC	CASASRQGGLHGYTF
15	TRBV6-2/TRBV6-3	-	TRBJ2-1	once	TGTGCCAGCAGCGGAGGGGGCGACATCTACAATGAGCAGTTCTTC	CASSGGGDIYNEQFF
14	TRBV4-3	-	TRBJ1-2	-	TGCGCCAGCAGCCAAGATTTGAATTACTATGGCTACACCTTC	CASSQDLNYYGYTF
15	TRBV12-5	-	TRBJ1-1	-	TGTGCTAGTGGTTTGGCCCTGGACAGGAACACTGAAGCTTTCTTT	CASGLALDRNTEAFF
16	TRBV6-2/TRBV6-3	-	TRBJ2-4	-	TGTGCCAGCAGTTTGGGACAACTCATAGCCAAAAACATTCAGTACTTC	CASSLGQLIAKNIQYF
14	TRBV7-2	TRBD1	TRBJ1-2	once	TGTGCCAGCAGCTGGTACGGGACAGCGAATGGCTACACCTTC	CASSWYGTANGYTF
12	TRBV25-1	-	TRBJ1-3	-	TGTGCCAGCAGTATCTCTGGAAACACCATATATTTT	CASSISGNTIYF
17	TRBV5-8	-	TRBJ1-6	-	TGTGCCAGCAGCTCCGGCGCAGGGAGCTCCTATAATTCACCCCTCCACTTT	CASSSGAGSSYNSPLHF
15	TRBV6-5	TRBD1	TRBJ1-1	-	TGTGCCAGCAGCGGACAGGGGGCCGGGGACACTGAAGCTTTCTTT	CASSGQGAGDTEAFF
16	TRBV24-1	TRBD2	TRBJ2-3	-	TGTGCCACCAGTGACACCGGGACTAGCTTATCAGATACGCAGTATTTT	CATSDTGTSLSDTQYF
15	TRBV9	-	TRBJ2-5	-	TGTGCCAGCAGCGTAGGGCTAGGATTGCAAGAGACCCAGTACTTC	CASSVGLGLQETQYF
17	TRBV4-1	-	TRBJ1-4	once	TGCGCCAGCAGCCAACCCATATTGGGGCAGAGAAATGAAAAACTGTTTTTT	CASSQPILGQRNEKLFF
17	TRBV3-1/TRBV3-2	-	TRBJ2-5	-	TGTGCCAGCAGCCGACCCGACAGGGCCGGACTACAAGAGACCCAGTACTTC	CASSRPDRAGLQETQYF
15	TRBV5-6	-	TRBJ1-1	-	TGTGCCAGCAGCTTGGATGGCAGGGGGAACACTGAAGCTTTCTTT	CASSLDGRGNTEAFF
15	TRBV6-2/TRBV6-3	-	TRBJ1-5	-	TGTGCCAGCAGTTACTCACAAGTTCCCAGGGGGCCCCAGCATTTT	CASSYSQVPRGPQHF
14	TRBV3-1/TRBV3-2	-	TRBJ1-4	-	TGTGCCAGCAGTCCCCTGAGAGCTAATGAAAAACTGTTTTTT	CASSPLRANEKLFF
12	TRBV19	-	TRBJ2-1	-	TGTGCCAGTAGTATTGGGGTCAATGAGCAGTTCTTC	CASSIGVNEQFF
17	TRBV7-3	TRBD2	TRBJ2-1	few	TGTGCCAGCAGCTTAACTTCTAGCGGGGGCGTCTACAATGAGCAGTTCTTC	CASSLTSSGGVYNEQFF
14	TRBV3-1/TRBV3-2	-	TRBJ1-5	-	TGTGCCAGCAGCCTAGGTAATACGAATCAGCCCCAGCATTTT	CASSLGNTNQPQHF
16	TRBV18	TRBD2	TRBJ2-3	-	TGTGCCAGCTCACCGCTAGCGGGGGGAATCACAGATACGCAGTATTTT	CASSPLAGGITDTQYF
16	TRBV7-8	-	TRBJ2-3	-	TGTGCCAGCAGCTCACTCAGCGGCCCTAGCACAGATACGCAGTATTTT	CASSSLSGPSTDTQYF
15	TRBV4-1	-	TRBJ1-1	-	TGCGCCAGCAGCCTTGGGGTAGGGGGTTACACTGAAGCTTTCTTT	CASSLGVGGYTEAFF
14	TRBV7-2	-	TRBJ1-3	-	TGTGCCAGCAACCAAGGAGGGAGCGGAAACACCATATATTTT	CASNQGGSGNTIYF
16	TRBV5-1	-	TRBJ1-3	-	TGCGCCAGCAGCCCGGCGTCGAGGGGATCTGGAAACACCATATATTTT	CASSPASRGSGNTIYF
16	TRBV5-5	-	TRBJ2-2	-	TGTGCCAGCAGCCGGAGGGAGCGAGGGAACACCGGGGAGCTGTTTTTT	CASSRRERGNTGELFF
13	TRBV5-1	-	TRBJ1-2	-	TGCGCCAGCAGCCCGGGGGGGCAATATGGCTACACCTTC	CASSPGGQYGYTF
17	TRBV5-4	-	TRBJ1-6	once	TGTGCCAGCAGCTTGTGGGGAGGGGGAAAGTATAATTCACCCCTCCACTTT	CASSLWGGGKYNSPLHF